Listed below are T cell receptor beta chains from one sample, sequenced in a study of Graves' ophthalmopathy and Graves' hyperthyroidism. TCRdb ran MiXCR on the multiplex PCR reads and lists one entry per CDR3 protein. The sample yields over a million distinct CDR3 sequences, about 38% seen once. The sample comprised peripheral blood or thyroid tissue (not recorded which). These receptors came from an adult man with Graves' hyperthyroidism. The conserved cysteine and the conserved F or W are not part of the CDR3 here. The order of the fields is J gene, V gene, CDR3 protein.

J: TRBJ1-1
V: TRBV10-2
CDR3: ASSEMGQGDTEAF

J: TRBJ2-7
V: TRBV7-9
CDR3: ASSLKAGAIEQY

J: TRBJ1-2
V: TRBV29-1
CDR3: SVDGGWGYT

J: TRBJ1-5
V: TRBV2
CDR3: ASDPRLGGSQPQH

J: TRBJ2-2
V: TRBV7-2
CDR3: ASNTGGGGELF

J: TRBJ2-7
V: TRBV11-2
CDR3: ASSLGQGGLYEQY

J: TRBJ1-5
V: TRBV20-1
CDR3: SAAPDNSNQPQH

J: TRBJ1-2
V: TRBV5-1
CDR3: ASSPGTGEYGYT

J: TRBJ2-7
V: TRBV7-2
CDR3: ASSLVSGGSYEQY

J: TRBJ2-2
V: TRBV7-8
CDR3: ASSLVQGAIGELF

J: TRBJ1-5
V: TRBV5-5
CDR3: ASSLGPDRGDQPQH

J: TRBJ1-5
V: TRBV15
CDR3: ATSRQRYSNQPQH

J: TRBJ1-4
V: TRBV27
CDR3: ATLQDRSE

J: TRBJ1-2
V: TRBV9
CDR3: ASSVEVGTNYGYT

J: TRBJ1-1
V: TRBV4-1
CDR3: ASSQGELSPGAF

J: TRBJ1-1
V: TRBV7-9
CDR3: ASSLGEGEGASTEAF

J: TRBJ1-2
V: TRBV20-1
CDR3: SARVELRGYT

J: TRBJ2-5
V: TRBV5-1
CDR3: ASRLAGRETQY

J: TRBJ2-2
V: TRBV24-1
CDR3: ATSAGRLVVAGELF

J: TRBJ1-4
V: TRBV19
CDR3: ASKAQGASREKLF

J: TRBJ2-5
V: TRBV14
CDR3: ASSKGTSERSWTQY

J: TRBJ2-2
V: TRBV9
CDR3: ASSVGDTGGLF

J: TRBJ2-3
V: TRBV5-1
CDR3: ASSPRTEADTQY

J: TRBJ2-5
V: TRBV3-1
CDR3: ASSQTGGTQY

J: TRBJ1-1
V: TRBV7-8
CDR3: ASSFGGLPSYTEAF

J: TRBJ2-5
V: TRBV12-3/TRBV12-4
CDR3: ASSSSGRAPETQY

J: TRBJ2-7
V: TRBV7-9
CDR3: ASRSGRTYEQY

J: TRBJ2-7
V: TRBV29-1
CDR3: SVYRGEFYEQY

J: TRBJ1-2
V: TRBV7-8
CDR3: ASSLGTGVAYGYT

J: TRBJ2-2
V: TRBV7-3
CDR3: VSSAPLGSTTGELF

J: TRBJ1-1
V: TRBV10-3
CDR3: AISDSDRGRPDTEAF

J: TRBJ2-5
V: TRBV5-1
CDR3: DSSATETQY

J: TRBJ1-5
V: TRBV11-2
CDR3: ASSRREQGPNQPQH

J: TRBJ2-5
V: TRBV6-2/TRBV6-3
CDR3: ASRYAGGQETQY

J: TRBJ2-6
V: TRBV27
CDR3: ASSPRDRGSGANVLT

J: TRBJ2-7
V: TRBV29-1
CDR3: SVDVGTSGVSYEQY

J: TRBJ2-2
V: TRBV20-1
CDR3: SARIMEPGELF

J: TRBJ2-7
V: TRBV11-3
CDR3: ASSPISGSREQY

J: TRBJ1-3
V: TRBV29-1
CDR3: SVEHSAGNTIY

J: TRBJ1-6
V: TRBV6-1
CDR3: ASSYGAPNSPLH

J: TRBJ2-7
V: TRBV20-1
CDR3: SAGGQFYEQY

J: TRBJ1-1
V: TRBV20-1
CDR3: SATSIGQLTEAF

J: TRBJ1-5
V: TRBV6-6
CDR3: ASVDRGGNQPQH